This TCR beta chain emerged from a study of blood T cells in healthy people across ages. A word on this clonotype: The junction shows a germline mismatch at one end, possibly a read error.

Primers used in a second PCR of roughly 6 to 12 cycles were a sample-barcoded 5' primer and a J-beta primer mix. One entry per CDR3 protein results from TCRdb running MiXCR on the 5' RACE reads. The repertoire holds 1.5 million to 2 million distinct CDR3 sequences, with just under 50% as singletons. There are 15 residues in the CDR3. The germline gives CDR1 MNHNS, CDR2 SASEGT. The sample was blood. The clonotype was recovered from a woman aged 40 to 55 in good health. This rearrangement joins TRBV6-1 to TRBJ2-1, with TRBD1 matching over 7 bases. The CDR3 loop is CATSAPDRPWNGQFF. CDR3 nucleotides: TGTGCCACTTCGGCCCCGGACAGGCCCTGGAATGGGCAGTTCTTC.